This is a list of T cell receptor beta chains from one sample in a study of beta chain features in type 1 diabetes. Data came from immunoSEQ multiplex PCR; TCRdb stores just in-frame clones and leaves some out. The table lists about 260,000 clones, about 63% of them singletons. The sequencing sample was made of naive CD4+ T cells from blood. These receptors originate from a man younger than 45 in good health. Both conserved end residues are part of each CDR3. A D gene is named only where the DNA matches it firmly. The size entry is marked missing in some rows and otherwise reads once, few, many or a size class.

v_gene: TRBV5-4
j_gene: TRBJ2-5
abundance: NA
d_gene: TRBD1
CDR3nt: TGTGCCAGCAGCTTGACAGGGGGAACGGAGACCCAGTACTTC
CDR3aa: CASSLTGGTETQYF

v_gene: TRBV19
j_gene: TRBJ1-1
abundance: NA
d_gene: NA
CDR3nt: TGTGCCAGTAGTGTTCTTTTGAACACTGAAGCTTTCTTT
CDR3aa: CASSVLLNTEAFF

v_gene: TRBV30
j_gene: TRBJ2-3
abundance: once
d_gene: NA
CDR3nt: TGTGCCGGAGGACGCAGACTTTCTAGCACAGATACGCAGTATTTT
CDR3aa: CAGGRRLSSTDTQYF

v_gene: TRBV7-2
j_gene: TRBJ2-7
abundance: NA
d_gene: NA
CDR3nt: TGTGCCAGCAGCTTAGGATCCGGGAACGCCTACGAGCAGTACTTC
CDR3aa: CASSLGSGNAYEQYF

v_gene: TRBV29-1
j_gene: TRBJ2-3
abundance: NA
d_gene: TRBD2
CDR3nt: TGCAGCGGTGGACTAGCGGGACTCACAGATACGCAGTATTTT
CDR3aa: CSGGLAGLTDTQYF

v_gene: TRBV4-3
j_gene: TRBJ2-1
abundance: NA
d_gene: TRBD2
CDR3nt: TGCGCCAGCAGCCCGACCGTAGCGGGTAGCTCCTACAATGAGCAGTTCTTC
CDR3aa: CASSPTVAGSSYNEQFF

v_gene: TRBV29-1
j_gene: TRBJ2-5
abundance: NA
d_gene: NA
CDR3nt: TGCAGCGGTGAGAAAGGGGGAGGGGAGACCCAGTACTTC
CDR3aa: CSGEKGGGETQYF

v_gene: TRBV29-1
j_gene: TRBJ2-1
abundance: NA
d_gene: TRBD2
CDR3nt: TGCAGCGTCGCCGGGACTAGCGCTTACAATGAGCAGTTCTTC
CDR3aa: CSVAGTSAYNEQFF

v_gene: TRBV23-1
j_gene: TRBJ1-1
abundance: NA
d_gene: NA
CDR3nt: TGCGCCACCGCGGAAGGGGAAGCTTTCTTT
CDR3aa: CATAEGEAFF

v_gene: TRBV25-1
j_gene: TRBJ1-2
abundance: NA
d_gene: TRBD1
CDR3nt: TGTGCCAGCAGTGAACCTGACAGGGGTCTTAATGGCTACACCTTC
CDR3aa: CASSEPDRGLNGYTF

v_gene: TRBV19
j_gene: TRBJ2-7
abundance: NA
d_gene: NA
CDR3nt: TGTGCCAGTAGGGGGATAGCAATGTACGAGCAGTACTTC
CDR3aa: CASRGIAMYEQYF

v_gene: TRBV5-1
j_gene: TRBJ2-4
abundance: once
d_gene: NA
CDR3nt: TGCGCCAGCAGCTTCGTTGGGGCACCAGCAGTAGACATTCAGTACTTC
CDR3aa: CASSFVGAPAVDIQYF

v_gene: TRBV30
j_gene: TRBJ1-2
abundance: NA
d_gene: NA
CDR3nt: TGTGCCTGGAGTGTTACAGAAAGTTCCTACACCTTC
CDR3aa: CAWSVTESSYTF

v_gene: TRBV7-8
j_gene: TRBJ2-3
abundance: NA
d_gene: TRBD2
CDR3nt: TGTGCCAGCAGCCGACTAGCGGGCTTTAGCACAGATACGCAGTATTTT
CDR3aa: CASSRLAGFSTDTQYF

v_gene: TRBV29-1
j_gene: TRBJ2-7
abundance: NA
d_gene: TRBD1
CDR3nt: TGCAGCGTTGCAACACTACAGGGGAGCTACGAGCAGTACTTC
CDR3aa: CSVATLQGSYEQYF

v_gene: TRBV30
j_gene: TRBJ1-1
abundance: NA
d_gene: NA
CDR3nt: TGTGCCGCTCGGCCGGGGAGCGGGGTGAACACTGAAGCTTTCTTT
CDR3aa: CAARPGSGVNTEAFF

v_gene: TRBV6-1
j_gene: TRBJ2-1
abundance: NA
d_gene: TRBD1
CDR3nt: TGTGCCAGCCAGACAGGGATTGGCTCCTACAATGAGCAGTTCTTC
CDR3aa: CASQTGIGSYNEQFF

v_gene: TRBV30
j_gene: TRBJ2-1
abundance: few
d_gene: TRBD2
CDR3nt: TGTGCCTGGAGTGAGGGCGGGACTAGCAATGAGCAGTTCTTC
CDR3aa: CAWSEGGTSNEQFF

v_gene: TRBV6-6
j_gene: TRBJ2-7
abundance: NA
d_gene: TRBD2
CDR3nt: TGTGCCAGCAGAGCGGGACTGCCGTACGAGCAGTACTTC
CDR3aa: CASRAGLPYEQYF

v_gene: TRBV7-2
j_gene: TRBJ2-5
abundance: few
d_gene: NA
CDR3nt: TGTGCCAGCAGCTTAGCCGGGGGAGAGACCCAGTACTTC
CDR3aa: CASSLAGGETQYF

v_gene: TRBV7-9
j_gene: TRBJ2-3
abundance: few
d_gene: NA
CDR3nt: TGTGCCAGCAGCTCCCTCCCCACAGATACGCAGTATTTT
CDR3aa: CASSSLPTDTQYF

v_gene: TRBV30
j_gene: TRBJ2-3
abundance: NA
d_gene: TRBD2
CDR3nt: TGTGCCTGGAGGCGCGGGGGGGCCGGGGCAGATACGCAGTATTTT
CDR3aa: CAWRRGGAGADTQYF

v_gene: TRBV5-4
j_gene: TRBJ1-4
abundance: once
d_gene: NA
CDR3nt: TGTGCCAGCAGCTTGGGAAACGGAGAAAAACTGTTTTTT
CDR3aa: CASSLGNGEKLFF

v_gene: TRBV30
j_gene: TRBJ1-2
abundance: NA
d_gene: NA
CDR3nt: TGTGCCTGGACCCCAGGCGGGTATGATGGCTACACCTTC
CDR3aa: CAWTPGGYDGYTF

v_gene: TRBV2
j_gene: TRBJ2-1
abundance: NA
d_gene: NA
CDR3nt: TGTGCCAGCAGTGAAGGGGGGCAGTTCTTC
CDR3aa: CASSEGGQFF

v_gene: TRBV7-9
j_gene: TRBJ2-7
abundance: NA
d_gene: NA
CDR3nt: TGTGCCAGCAGCTTAGCTAGCGGCCCCTCCTACGAGCAGTACTTC
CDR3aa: CASSLASGPSYEQYF

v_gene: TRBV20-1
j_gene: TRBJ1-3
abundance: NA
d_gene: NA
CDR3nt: TGCAGTGTCGCAGGAGGAAACACCATATATTTT
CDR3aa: CSVAGGNTIYF

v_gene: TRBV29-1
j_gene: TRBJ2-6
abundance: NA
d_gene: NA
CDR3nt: TGCAGCGTCCTGGGAAACTCTGGGGCCAACGTCCTGACTTTC
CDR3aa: CSVLGNSGANVLTF

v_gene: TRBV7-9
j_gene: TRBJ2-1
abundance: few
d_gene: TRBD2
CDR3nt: TGTGCCAGCAGCTCCCCTAGCGGGGGGAGAGGGAGGAATGAGCAGTTCTTC
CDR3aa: CASSSPSGGRGRNEQFF

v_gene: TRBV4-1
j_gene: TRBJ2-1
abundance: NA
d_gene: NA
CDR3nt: TGCGCCAGCAGCCAAGGACTAGGGGGACGGTACAATGAGCAGTTCTTC
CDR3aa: CASSQGLGGRYNEQFF

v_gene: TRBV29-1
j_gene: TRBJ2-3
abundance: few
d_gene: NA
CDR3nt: TGCAGCATAGGGACTAGCACAGATACGCAGTATTTT
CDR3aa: CSIGTSTDTQYF

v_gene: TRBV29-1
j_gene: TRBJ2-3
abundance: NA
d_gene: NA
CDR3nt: TGCAGCGTTGCACTCCTCCACACAGATACGCAGTATTTT
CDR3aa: CSVALLHTDTQYF

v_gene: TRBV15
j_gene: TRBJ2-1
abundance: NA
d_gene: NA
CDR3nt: TGTGCCACCAGCAGAGGTTTTGACAATGAGCAGTTCTTC
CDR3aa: CATSRGFDNEQFF

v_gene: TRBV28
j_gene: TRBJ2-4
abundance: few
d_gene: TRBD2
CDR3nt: TGTGCCAGCGGACTAGCGGGAGCTTCGGCCAAAAACATTCAGTACTTC
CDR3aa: CASGLAGASAKNIQYF

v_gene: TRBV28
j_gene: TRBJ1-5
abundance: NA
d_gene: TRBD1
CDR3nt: TGTGCCAGCAGTTTAGCAGGGGGAGGCAATCAGCCCCAGCATTTT
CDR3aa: CASSLAGGGNQPQHF

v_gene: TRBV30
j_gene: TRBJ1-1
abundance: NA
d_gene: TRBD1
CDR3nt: TGTGCCTGGAGTGAACAGGGGGCGCAAACTGAAGCTTTCTTT
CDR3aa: CAWSEQGAQTEAFF

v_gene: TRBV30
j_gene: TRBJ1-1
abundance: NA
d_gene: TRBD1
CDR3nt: TGTGCCTGGAGTCTGACAGGGATAACTGAAGCTTTCTTT
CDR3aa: CAWSLTGITEAFF

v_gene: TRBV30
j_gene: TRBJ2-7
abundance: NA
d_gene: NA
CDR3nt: TGTGCCTGGAGCAGGGGTTTTAACGAGCAGTACTTC
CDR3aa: CAWSRGFNEQYF

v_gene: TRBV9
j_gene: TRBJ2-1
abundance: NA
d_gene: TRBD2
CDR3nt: TGTGCCAGCAGCGTAGAACCTAGCGGATACAATGAGCAGTTCTTC
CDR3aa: CASSVEPSGYNEQFF

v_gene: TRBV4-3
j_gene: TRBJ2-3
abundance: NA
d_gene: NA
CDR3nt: TGCGCCAGCAGCCAAGGGCACACAGATACGCAGTATTTT
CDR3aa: CASSQGHTDTQYF

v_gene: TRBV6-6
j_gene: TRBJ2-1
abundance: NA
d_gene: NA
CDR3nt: TGTGCCAGCAGACGGACGGATTACAATGAGCAGTTCTTC
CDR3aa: CASRRTDYNEQFF